A selection of T cell receptor beta chains follows, all from one sample in a study of beta chain features in type 1 diabetes. The repertoire was sequenced with immunoSEQ multiplex PCR; TCRdb's copy has only in-frame clones and lacks some. The sample records about 150,000 clones, around a tenth being singletons. The sequenced sample consisted of central memory CD4+ T cells from blood. These receptors all stem from a man younger than 35 in good health. Each CDR3 is given with its conserved first and last residue. A D gene is named only where the DNA matches it firmly. Where a row states a size, it is once, few, many or the class of an expanded clone; other rows omit it.

v_gene	abundance	d_gene	j_gene	CDR3nt	CDR3aa
TRBV7-8	.	.	TRBJ1-1	TGTGCCAGCAGCTTAGCGCGGCAGAACACTGAAGCTTTCTTT	CASSLARQNTEAFF
TRBV7-3	.	TRBD2	TRBJ2-3	TGTGCCAGCAGCCTAGCGGGGGGCACAGATACGCAGTATTTT	CASSLAGGTDTQYF
TRBV27	few	TRBD1	TRBJ2-2	TGTGCCAGCAAAGGACAGGGGGCGAACACCGGGGAGCTGTTTTTT	CASKGQGANTGELFF
TRBV7-9	.	TRBD1	TRBJ1-5	TGTGCCAGCAGCTTAGGAACAGGGGTGGGCCAGCCCCAGCATTTT	CASSLGTGVGQPQHF
TRBV4-1	many	TRBD2	TRBJ2-1	TGCGCCAGCAGCCAAGATTGGTGGACTAGCGGGGGCCCGGCGGGCTACAATGAGCAGTTCTTC	CASSQDWWTSGGPAGYNEQFF
TRBV6-6	.	.	TRBJ2-3	TGTGCCAGCAGTCGCGGCGTGTCTACGGATACGCAGTATTTT	CASSRGVSTDTQYF
TRBV29-1	many	.	TRBJ1-2	TGCAGCGTCGCAGAACAGGGATCCGGTGGCTACACCTTC	CSVAEQGSGGYTF
TRBV14	few	.	TRBJ2-4	TGTGCCAGCAGCCAAGATGGTTTCAGGGGGGACATTCAGTACTTC	CASSQDGFRGDIQYF
TRBV2	few	TRBD1	TRBJ1-5	TGTGCCAGCAGTGGACAGGGGGTGACTCAGCCCCAGCATTTT	CASSGQGVTQPQHF
TRBV7-9	.	TRBD1	TRBJ1-2	TGTGCCAGCAGCATCTCGGGACAGGTATATGGCTACACCTTC	CASSISGQVYGYTF
TRBV25-1	.	TRBD1	TRBJ2-3	TGTGCCAGCAGTAAGAAGGGACAGTGGGGAGAGGGTTCAGATACGCAGTATTTT	CASSKKGQWGEGSDTQYF
TRBV7-3	.	TRBD2	TRBJ2-3	TGTGCCAGCAGCTTACGGGCTAGCGGGGGGACAAGCACAGATACGCAGTATTTT	CASSLRASGGTSTDTQYF
TRBV19	few	TRBD1	TRBJ1-2	TGTGCCAGTAGACCAAGTCCCGGGACAGGGTCAGGAGGCTACACCTTC	CASRPSPGTGSGGYTF
TRBV6-5	.	.	TRBJ2-2	TGTGCCAGCAGTTATAATGAGGCCGGGGAGCTGTTTTTT	CASSYNEAGELFF
TRBV30	medium-sized	TRBD2	TRBJ2-7	TGTGCCTGGAGTGTACGGGGACTAGCGTTCTACGAGCAGTACTTC	CAWSVRGLAFYEQYF
TRBV7-2	few	.	TRBJ2-7	TGTGCCAGCAGCTTACGGGGGACCTACGAGCAGTACTTC	CASSLRGTYEQYF
TRBV11-2	few	.	TRBJ1-6	TGTGCCAGCAGTCCTCTGGACGGGAGGGGTTCTAATTCACCCCTCCACTTT	CASSPLDGRGSNSPLHF
TRBV29-1	many	.	TRBJ2-2	TGCAGCGTTGGTTCAACTGCCGGGGAGCTGTTTTTT	CSVGSTAGELFF
TRBV7-2	once	TRBD1	TRBJ1-2	TGTGCCAGCACCGAGGACAGGGAATGGTATGGCTACACCTTC	CASTEDREWYGYTF
TRBV7-2	few	TRBD1	TRBJ2-7	TGTGCCAGCAGCTCCGGGACAGGGGGCTACGAGCAGTACTTC	CASSSGTGGYEQYF
TRBV14	.	TRBD1	TRBJ2-2	TGTGCCAGCAGCCGACAGGGAACCACCGGGGAGCTGTTTTTT	CASSRQGTTGELFF
TRBV27	few	TRBD1	TRBJ1-2	TGTGCCAGCAAAGCAGGGGGAGCCAACTATGGCTACACCTTC	CASKAGGANYGYTF
TRBV4-2	.	TRBD1	TRBJ2-7	TGTGCCAGCAGCCTGACCGGGACAGGGGACTACGAGCAGTACTTC	CASSLTGTGDYEQYF
TRBV7-8	few	.	TRBJ2-7	TGTGCCAGCAGCTTCGTACAGCCCGTTCGGGAGCAGTACTTC	CASSFVQPVREQYF
TRBV5-1	few	.	TRBJ1-4	TGCGCCAGCAGCTTTTTTCCGGGGGAAGGTAATGAAAAACTGTTTTTT	CASSFFPGEGNEKLFF
TRBV2	few	TRBD1	TRBJ1-5	TGTGCCAGCAGGGGGACAGGTCGCAATCAGCCCCAGCATTTT	CASRGTGRNQPQHF
TRBV5-1	few	.	TRBJ1-2	TGCGCCAGCAGCTTGGCCGCAGGGGATCACTATGGCTACACCTTC	CASSLAAGDHYGYTF
TRBV7-2	few	TRBD1	TRBJ1-2	TGTGCCAGCAGCGTAGGACAGGGGGCTCTTGGCTACACCTTC	CASSVGQGALGYTF
TRBV10-3	few	TRBD1	TRBJ2-7	TGTGCCATCAGTTTAGGACAGGGAGAGGGGTACGAGCAGTACTTC	CAISLGQGEGYEQYF
TRBV5-4	.	.	TRBJ2-7	TGTGCCAGCAGCTTGGCGGCGGGGGCGGACTACGAGCAGTACTTC	CASSLAAGADYEQYF
TRBV4-3	.	.	TRBJ1-1	TGCGCCAGCAGCCAAGGAGGAGGGCTCGGGGGTGAAGCTTTCTTT	CASSQGGGLGGEAFF
TRBV6-5	few	.	TRBJ2-5	TGTGCCAGCAGTTTTGAGAGTCAAGAGACCCAGTACTTC	CASSFESQETQYF
TRBV18	few	TRBD1	TRBJ1-6	TGTGCCAGCTCACCGGGACAGGGGTCAGAGTCACCCCTCCACTTT	CASSPGQGSESPLHF
TRBV4-2	few	.	TRBJ1-2	TGTGCCAGCAGCCAAGTTTCAGGGGTGAGCTATGGCTACACCTTC	CASSQVSGVSYGYTF
TRBV7-8	many	TRBD1	TRBJ2-6	TGTGCCAGCAGCCTGCGGACAGGGGCTCAATCTGGGGCCAACGTCCTGACTTTC	CASSLRTGAQSGANVLTF
TRBV2	.	.	TRBJ2-7	TGTGCCAGCAGTAAAGAGACAGGTTCCTCCTACGAGCAGTACTTC	CASSKETGSSYEQYF